This is a list of T cell receptor beta chains from one sample in a study of prognosis after radiotherapy for stage I lung cancer. TCRdb passed the multiplex PCR reads through MiXCR, listing each CDR3 protein once. The sample holds 20,000 to 30,000 distinct CDR3 sequences, roughly 40% seen once. The source was PBMCs, collected before or after stereotactic body radiation therapy (not recorded which). The receptors were sampled from a donor over 45 with non-small cell lung cancer. CDR3s include the opening cysteine and the closing phenylalanine or tryptophan. Fields, in order: clone size, J gene, D gene, V gene, CDR3 DNA, CDR3 protein. A D gene is named only where the DNA matches it firmly. Only part of the rows carry a size: once, few, many, or a class if the clone is expanded.

clone_size: once; j_call: TRBJ1-6; d_call: -; v_call: TRBV5-4; cdr3_nt: TGTGCCAGCAGCTTCGGCGGGAGTTCCTATAATTCACCCCTCCACTTT; cdr3_aa: CASSFGGSSYNSPLHF
clone_size: many; j_call: TRBJ2-1; d_call: -; v_call: TRBV29-1; cdr3_nt: TGCAGCGTCCCCCTTTTCGGACAGTACAATGAGCAGTTCTTC; cdr3_aa: CSVPLFGQYNEQFF
clone_size: -; j_call: TRBJ2-3; d_call: TRBD1; v_call: TRBV18; cdr3_nt: TGTGCCAGCTCACCGGGACAGGTTGGCTTCAACCCCAAGAATACGCAGTATTTT; cdr3_aa: CASSPGQVGFNPKNTQYF
clone_size: many; j_call: TRBJ2-1; d_call: -; v_call: TRBV7-8; cdr3_nt: TGTGCCAGCAGCTTAGAAGTAGGGGGGAGCGGGACCCCTGGCAATGAGCAGTTCTTC; cdr3_aa: CASSLEVGGSGTPGNEQFF
clone_size: medium-sized; j_call: TRBJ2-1; d_call: TRBD2; v_call: TRBV9; cdr3_nt: TGTGCCAGCAGCGTAGATCTCGGAATACGCGGGGGATTCAATGAGCAGTTCTTC; cdr3_aa: CASSVDLGIRGGFNEQFF
clone_size: many; j_call: TRBJ2-1; d_call: -; v_call: TRBV7-8; cdr3_nt: TGTGCCAGCAGCTTAGGGGGAAGGGGTTTGGGGCAGTTCTTC; cdr3_aa: CASSLGGRGLGQFF
clone_size: -; j_call: TRBJ2-7; d_call: -; v_call: TRBV27; cdr3_nt: TGTGCCAGCAGTTCGGTAGTAGCTACTTCCGAGCAGTACTTC; cdr3_aa: CASSSVVATSEQYF
clone_size: -; j_call: TRBJ2-2; d_call: -; v_call: TRBV6-5; cdr3_nt: TGTGCCAGCAGTTACTCGTTCACCGGGGAGCTGTTTTTT; cdr3_aa: CASSYSFTGELFF
clone_size: many; j_call: TRBJ1-1; d_call: -; v_call: TRBV30; cdr3_nt: TGTGCCGGCCGATTCACTGAAGCTTTCTTT; cdr3_aa: CAGRFTEAFF
clone_size: few; j_call: TRBJ2-2; d_call: -; v_call: TRBV4-2; cdr3_nt: TGTGCCAGCAGCCAAGGGGTTGGCGGGAACACCGGGGAGCTGTTTTTT; cdr3_aa: CASSQGVGGNTGELFF
clone_size: -; j_call: TRBJ2-2; d_call: -; v_call: TRBV2; cdr3_nt: TGTGCCAGGGGACATAGGAACACCGGGGATCTGTTTTTT; cdr3_aa: CARGHRNTGDLFF
clone_size: medium-sized; j_call: TRBJ2-1; d_call: TRBD2; v_call: TRBV27; cdr3_nt: TGTGCCAGCATCGGAGGGGCGGGAGTGCAGTTCTTC; cdr3_aa: CASIGGAGVQFF
clone_size: many; j_call: TRBJ1-2; d_call: -; v_call: TRBV5-6; cdr3_nt: TGTGCCAGCAGCTTGGACAACTATGGCTACACCTTC; cdr3_aa: CASSLDNYGYTF
clone_size: many; j_call: TRBJ1-4; d_call: -; v_call: TRBV5-1; cdr3_nt: TGCGCCAGCAGCTTGGGGACGGCGGGTTATAATGAAAAACTGTTTTTT; cdr3_aa: CASSLGTAGYNEKLFF
clone_size: medium-sized; j_call: TRBJ2-2; d_call: -; v_call: TRBV12-3/TRBV12-4; cdr3_nt: TGTGCCAGCAGTTTTATGGTATTACCGAACACCGGGGAGCTGTTTTTT; cdr3_aa: CASSFMVLPNTGELFF
clone_size: many; j_call: TRBJ1-2; d_call: -; v_call: TRBV5-6; cdr3_nt: TGTGCCAGCAGGCCTATAACGGGGGATCGGAACTATGGCTACACCTTC; cdr3_aa: CASRPITGDRNYGYTF
clone_size: few; j_call: TRBJ1-1; d_call: -; v_call: TRBV20-1; cdr3_nt: TGCAGTGCACAGTCCGCGGACAGATTGAACACTGAAGCTTTCTTT; cdr3_aa: CSAQSADRLNTEAFF
clone_size: many; j_call: TRBJ1-4; d_call: TRBD1; v_call: TRBV10-3; cdr3_nt: TGTGCCATCAGCGGACAGGAAGGGGCTAATGAAAAACTGTTTTTT; cdr3_aa: CAISGQEGANEKLFF
clone_size: many; j_call: TRBJ2-7; d_call: -; v_call: TRBV15; cdr3_nt: TGTGCCACCAGCAGAGATGGAGGGTTATACGAGCAGTACTTC; cdr3_aa: CATSRDGGLYEQYF
clone_size: many; j_call: TRBJ2-1; d_call: TRBD2; v_call: TRBV3-1; cdr3_nt: TGTGCCAGCAGCCAAGCTCTAGCGGGAGGACTGCAGTTCTTC; cdr3_aa: CASSQALAGGLQFF
clone_size: many; j_call: TRBJ2-7; d_call: -; v_call: TRBV20-1; cdr3_nt: TGCAGTGCTAGAGATAGACTCTCTGCTCTCACCGAGCAGTACTTC; cdr3_aa: CSARDRLSALTEQYF
clone_size: many; j_call: TRBJ2-1; d_call: TRBD2; v_call: TRBV15; cdr3_nt: TGTGCCACCAAGGGCCTAGCGGGAAACCGGGGCTCCTACAATGAGCAGTTCTTC; cdr3_aa: CATKGLAGNRGSYNEQFF
clone_size: -; j_call: TRBJ2-7; d_call: TRBD2; v_call: TRBV7-9; cdr3_nt: TGTGCCAGCAGCCACGAGAGTCGGACTAGAGGGAGAGACGAGAAGTACTTC; cdr3_aa: CASSHESRTRGRDEKYF
clone_size: medium-sized; j_call: TRBJ2-7; d_call: -; v_call: TRBV12-3/TRBV12-4; cdr3_nt: TGTGCCAGCAGGGGACGGGGCGGGTACGAGCAGTACTTC; cdr3_aa: CASRGRGGYEQYF
clone_size: few; j_call: TRBJ2-7; d_call: -; v_call: TRBV6-2/TRBV6-3; cdr3_nt: TGTGCCAGCAGTTACTTTGATCATGCCCACGATCAGTACTTC; cdr3_aa: CASSYFDHAHDQYF
clone_size: many; j_call: TRBJ2-7; d_call: TRBD1; v_call: TRBV5-6; cdr3_nt: TGTGCCAGCAGCCGACAGGGGTCCTACGAGCAGTACTTC; cdr3_aa: CASSRQGSYEQYF
clone_size: -; j_call: TRBJ1-1; d_call: -; v_call: TRBV19; cdr3_nt: TGTGCCAGTAGTATAGATCAAGGGGGATGGCGTGAAGCTTTCTTT; cdr3_aa: CASSIDQGGWREAFF
clone_size: medium-sized; j_call: TRBJ2-1; d_call: -; v_call: TRBV27; cdr3_nt: TGTGCCAGCAGTTTCCATGGCTATGACAATGAGCAGTTCTTC; cdr3_aa: CASSFHGYDNEQFF
clone_size: -; j_call: TRBJ1-5; d_call: TRBD1; v_call: TRBV2; cdr3_nt: TGTGCCAGCAAGTCAGGGGGCAGGGATCAGCCCCAGCATTTT; cdr3_aa: CASKSGGRDQPQHF